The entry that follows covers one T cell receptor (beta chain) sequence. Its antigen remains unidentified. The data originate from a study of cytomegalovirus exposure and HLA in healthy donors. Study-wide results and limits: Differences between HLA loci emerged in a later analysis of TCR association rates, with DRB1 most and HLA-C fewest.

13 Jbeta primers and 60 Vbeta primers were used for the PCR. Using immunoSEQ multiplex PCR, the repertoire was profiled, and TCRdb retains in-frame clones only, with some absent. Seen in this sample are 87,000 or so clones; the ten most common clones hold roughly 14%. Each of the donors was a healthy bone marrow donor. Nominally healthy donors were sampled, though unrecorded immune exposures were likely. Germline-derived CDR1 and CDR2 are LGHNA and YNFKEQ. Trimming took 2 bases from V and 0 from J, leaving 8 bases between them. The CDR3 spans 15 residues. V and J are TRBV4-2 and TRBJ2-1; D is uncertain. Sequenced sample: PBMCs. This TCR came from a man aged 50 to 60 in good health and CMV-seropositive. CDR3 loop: CASSQTLSSYNEQFF. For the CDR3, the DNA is TGTGCCAGCAGCCAAACCCTCAGCTCCTACAATGAGCAGTTCTTC.